Listed below are T cell receptor beta chains from one sample, sequenced in a study of CD8+CD57+ T cells in acquired aplastic anemia. TCRdb independently ran MiXCR on the reads; one entry per CDR3 protein. The sample lists 150,000 to 200,000 distinct CDR3 sequences, around 48% seen once, with approximately 3% in the top ten. The sequenced sample was sorted CD4+, CD8+, or CD8+CD57+ T cells (not recorded which) from PBMCs. These receptor sequences come from a human donor with aplastic anemia. CDR3s include the opening cysteine and the closing phenylalanine or tryptophan. The order of the fields is CDR3 length, clone size, J gene, V gene, CDR3 protein. Clone size is not always given. Where it is, it says once, few, many or a class for expanded clones.

>15|-|TRBJ2-7|TRBV19
CASSRPGDGLYEQYF
>14|many|TRBJ2-3|TRBV19
CASSMGGGADTQYF
>11|few|TRBJ2-5|TRBV10-3
CAIRARETQYF
>15|many|TRBJ1-1|TRBV10-3
CAISVDGAMNTEAFF
>14|once|TRBJ1-1|TRBV12-3/TRBV12-4
CASIDRLRNTEAFF
>15|-|TRBJ2-7|TRBV7-6
CASSLAEDSSYEQYF
>13|once|TRBJ1-1|TRBV19
CVSSMTAYTEAFF
>13|-|TRBJ2-1|TRBV19
CASSIRDFNEQFF
>15|-|TRBJ1-3|TRBV25-1
CDSSVGGAGGNIIYF
>15|-|TRBJ1-2|TRBV6-5
CASSYDGVSNYGYTF
>13|many|TRBJ1-2|TRBV20-1
CSAAPTGTNSYTF
>13|-|TRBJ1-6|TRBV20-1
CSAREGGYSPLHF
>14|many|TRBJ2-3|TRBV20-1
CSARHRESTDTQYF
>14|many|TRBJ1-2|TRBV6-1
CASSERQGGYGYTF
>12|-|TRBJ2-2|TRBV11-3
CASRTGTGELFF
>14|many|TRBJ1-3|TRBV19
CASSAALSGNTIYF
>12|-|TRBJ1-1|TRBV10-3
CAISVQGTEAFF
>16|many|TRBJ1-3|TRBV9
CASSVGGRGSGNTIYF
>13|-|TRBJ1-1|TRBV7-2
CASSRGGATEAFF
>16|-|TRBJ2-3|TRBV9
CASSVAQRASTDTQYF
>13|few|TRBJ1-2|TRBV29-1
CSVPQPGDYGYTF
>15|-|TRBJ2-2|TRBV5-1
CASSFVTGNTGELFF
>13|-|TRBJ2-5|TRBV29-1
CSWQGNGEETQYF
>14|few|TRBJ2-7|TRBV2
CASRTSGSSYGQYF
>13|many|TRBJ2-4|TRBV20-1
CSARGEAENIQYF
>15|many|TRBJ1-2|TRBV29-1
CSVLRGGNPNYGYTF
>16|few|TRBJ1-1|TRBV18
CASSPNLGDSRTEAFF
>15|few|TRBJ1-1|TRBV25-1
CASIGTGREEVGAFF
>13|many|TRBJ2-1|TRBV7-9
CASSPQTANEQFF
>12|-|TRBJ1-5|TRBV28
CASSAGPVAQHF
>13|-|TRBJ1-5|TRBV7-6
CASSFGATQPQHF
>14|-|TRBJ2-2|TRBV20-1
CSAYGTGFTGELFF
>16|-|TRBJ2-7|TRBV28
CASRSSGTTLDYEQYF
>12|-|TRBJ2-5|TRBV19
CAGSMVQETQYF
>10|-|TRBJ1-1|TRBV2
CATLGTEAFF
>12|many|TRBJ2-1|TRBV7-9
CASGLSYNEQFF
>14|-|TRBJ1-2|TRBV5-1
CASSVDGDNYGYTF
>15|-|TRBJ2-7|TRBV10-2
CASRAGTSGIDEQYF
>17|many|TRBJ1-5|TRBV20-1
CSAPDRVGGYSNQPQHF
>14|-|TRBJ2-1|TRBV10-2
CASSGGSSVNEQFF
>13|-|TRBJ1-2|TRBV10-3
CASSPDRGSGNTF
>13|-|TRBJ2-1|TRBV19
CASRWTSYHEQFF
>16|-|TRBJ2-5|TRBV12-3/TRBV12-4
CASSWNPGVGRETQYF
>16|many|TRBJ1-5|TRBV6-1
CASSETRSGANQPQHF
>12|many|TRBJ2-1|TRBV11-3
CASRQGADEQFF
>14|many|TRBJ1-1|TRBV6-5
CASSYKGTNTEAFF
>14|-|TRBJ1-2|TRBV7-9
CASSFRGRSDGYTF
>14|many|TRBJ2-7|TRBV12-3/TRBV12-4
CASRRQGIPYEQYF
>13|-|-|TRBV5-1
CASRDRMEETQYF
>15|-|TRBJ2-5|TRBV24-1
CATSTGGTEEETQYF
>13|-|TRBJ2-5|TRBV15
CATSRNEGETQYF
>13|many|TRBJ2-2|TRBV24-1
CATSVENTGELFF
>16|-|TRBJ2-3|TRBV10-3
CAISEGSGARTDTQYF
>16|many|TRBJ2-1|TRBV5-4
CASSPGGPETYNEQFF
>14|-|TRBJ1-4|TRBV7-9
CASSPRGRAEKLFF